This T cell receptor (beta chain) was sequenced during a study of Graves' ophthalmopathy and Graves' hyperthyroidism. This CDR3 has 12 amino acids. The V and J ends lost 1 base and 7 bases respectively, with 10 bases between them. CDR1 and CDR2 from the germline V gene are DFQATT and SNEGSKA (reference sequence). In its sample, this clonotype was seen a few times. Its antigen is still unknown. RNA transcripts were the source from which TCR beta CDR3 regions were amplified. First-round RT-PCR relied on HTBI primers, and a second-round multiplex PCR came next. TCRdb re-called the multiplex PCR reads through MiXCR, storing one row per CDR3 protein. The table shows roughly 220,000 distinct CDR3 sequences, with around 42% occurring only once. Findings and limits, study-wide: Progression of ophthalmopathy was predicted by the model with roughly 68% sensitivity and around 72% specificity. Blood samples also showed most expanded thyroid clonotypes exceeding 0.001 frequency.

The clonotype originates from an adult man with Graves' ophthalmopathy. The sample comprised peripheral blood. This chain connects TRBV20-1 to TRBJ1-1; D gene ambiguous. CDR3 loop: CSARVLPGEAFF. CDR3 bases: TGCAGTGCTAGAGTTTTACCGGGTGAAGCTTTCTTT.